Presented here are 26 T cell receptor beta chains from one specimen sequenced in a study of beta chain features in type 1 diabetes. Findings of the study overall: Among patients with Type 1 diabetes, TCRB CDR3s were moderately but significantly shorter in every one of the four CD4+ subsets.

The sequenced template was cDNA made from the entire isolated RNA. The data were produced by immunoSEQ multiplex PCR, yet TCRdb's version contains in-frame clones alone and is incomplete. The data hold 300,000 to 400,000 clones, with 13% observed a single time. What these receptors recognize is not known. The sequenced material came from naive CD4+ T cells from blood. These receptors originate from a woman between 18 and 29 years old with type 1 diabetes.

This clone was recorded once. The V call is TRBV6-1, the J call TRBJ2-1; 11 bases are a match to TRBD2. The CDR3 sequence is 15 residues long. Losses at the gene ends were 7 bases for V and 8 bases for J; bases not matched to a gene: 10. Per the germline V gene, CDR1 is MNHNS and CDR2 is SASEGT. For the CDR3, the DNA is TGTGCCAGCACCCTACTAGCGGGAGAAGGATATGAGCAGTTCTTC. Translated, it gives CASTLLAGEGYEQFF.

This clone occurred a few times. CDR3: CATRVSGTPYEQYF. In DNA, the CDR3 is TGTGCCACCCGAGTCTCAGGAACACCCTACGAGCAGTACTTC. V usage is TRBV10-3 and J usage is TRBJ2-7; D unclear. CDR1 and CDR2 (germline): ENHRY, SYGVKD. Between the trimmed V and J ends, which lost 10 bases and 2 bases, there was a span of 18 bases. CDR3 length: 14 amino acids.

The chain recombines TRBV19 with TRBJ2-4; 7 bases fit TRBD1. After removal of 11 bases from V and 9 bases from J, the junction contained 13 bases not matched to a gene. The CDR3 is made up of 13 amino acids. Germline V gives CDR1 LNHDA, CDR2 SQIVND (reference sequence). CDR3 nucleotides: TGTGCCGTAAGGGACAGTTCCTTGAGCATTCAGTACTTC. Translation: CAVRDSSLSIQYF.

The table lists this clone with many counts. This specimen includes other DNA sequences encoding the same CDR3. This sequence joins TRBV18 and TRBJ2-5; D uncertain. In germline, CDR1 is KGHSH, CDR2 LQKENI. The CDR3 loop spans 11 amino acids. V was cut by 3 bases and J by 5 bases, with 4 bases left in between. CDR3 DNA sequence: TGTGCCAGCTCACCTGAGGAGACCCAGTACTTC. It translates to CASSPEETQYF. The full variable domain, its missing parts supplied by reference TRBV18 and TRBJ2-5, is NAGVMQNPRHLVRRRGQEARLRCSPMKGHSHVYWYRQLPEEGLKFMVYLQKENIIDESGMPKERFSAEFPKEGPSILRIQQVVRGDSAAYFCASSPEETQYFGPGTRLLVL.

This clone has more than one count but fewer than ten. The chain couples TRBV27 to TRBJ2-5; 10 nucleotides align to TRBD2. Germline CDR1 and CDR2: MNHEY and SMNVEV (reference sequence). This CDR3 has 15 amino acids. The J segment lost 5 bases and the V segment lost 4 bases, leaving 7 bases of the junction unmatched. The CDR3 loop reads CASSSSGRAGETQYF. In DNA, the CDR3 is TGTGCCAGCAGTTCCAGCGGGAGGGCCGGGGAGACCCAGTACTTC.

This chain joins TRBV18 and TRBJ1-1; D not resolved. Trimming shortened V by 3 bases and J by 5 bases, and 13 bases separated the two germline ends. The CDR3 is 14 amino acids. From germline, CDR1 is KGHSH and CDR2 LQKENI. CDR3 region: CASSPGLAKTEAFF. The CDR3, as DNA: TGTGCCAGCTCACCCGGACTGGCGAAGACTGAAGCTTTCTTT.

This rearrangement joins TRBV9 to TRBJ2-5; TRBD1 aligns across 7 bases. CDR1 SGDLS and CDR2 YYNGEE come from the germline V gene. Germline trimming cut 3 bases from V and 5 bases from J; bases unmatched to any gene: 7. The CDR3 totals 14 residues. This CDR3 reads CASSADRLWETQYF. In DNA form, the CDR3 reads TGTGCCAGCAGCGCGGACAGGCTTTGGGAGACCCAGTACTTC.

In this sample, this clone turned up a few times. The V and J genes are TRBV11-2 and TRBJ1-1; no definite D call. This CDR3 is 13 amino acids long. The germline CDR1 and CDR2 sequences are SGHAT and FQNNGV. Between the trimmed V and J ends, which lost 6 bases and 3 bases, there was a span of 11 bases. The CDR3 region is CASSRTVDTEAFF. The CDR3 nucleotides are TGTGCCAGCAGTCGAACAGTCGACACTGAAGCTTTCTTT.

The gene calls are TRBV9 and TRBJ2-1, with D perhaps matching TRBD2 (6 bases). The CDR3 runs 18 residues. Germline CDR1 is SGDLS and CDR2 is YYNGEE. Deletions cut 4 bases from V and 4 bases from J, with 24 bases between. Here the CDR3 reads CASSYLNWGTGGYNEQFF. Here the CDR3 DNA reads TGTGCCAGCAGCTACCTCAACTGGGGGACTGGAGGGTACAATGAGCAGTTCTTC. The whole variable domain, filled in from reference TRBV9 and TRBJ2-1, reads DSGVTQTPKHLITATGQRVTLRCSPRSGDLSVYWYQQSLDQGLQFLIQYYNGEERAKGNILERFSAQQFPDLHSELNLSSLELGDSALYFCASSYLNWGTGGYNEQFFGPGTRLTVL.

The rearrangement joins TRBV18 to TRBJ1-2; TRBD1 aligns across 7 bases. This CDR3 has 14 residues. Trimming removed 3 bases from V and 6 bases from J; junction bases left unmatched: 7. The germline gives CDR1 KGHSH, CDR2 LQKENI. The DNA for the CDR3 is TGTGCCAGCTCACCGTTGACAGGGAGTCATGGCTACACCTTC. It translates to CASSPLTGSHGYTF.

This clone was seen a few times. The CDR3 loop is CASSLGSLQIYEQFF. The DNA for the CDR3 is TGTGCCAGCAGCTTAGGAAGTCTCCAGATCTATGAGCAGTTCTTC. The chain links TRBV7-9 to TRBJ2-1; D unresolved. CDR1 is SEHNR, CDR2 FQNEAQ, per germline (reference sequence). The CDR3 length is 15 residues. V was clipped by 1 base and J by 8 bases, with 15 bases between them.

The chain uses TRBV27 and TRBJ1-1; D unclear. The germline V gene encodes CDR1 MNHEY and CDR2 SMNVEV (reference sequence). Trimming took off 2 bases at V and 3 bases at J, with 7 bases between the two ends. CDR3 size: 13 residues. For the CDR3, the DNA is TGTGCCAGCAGTTTAAACAGAGACACTGAAGCTTTCTTT. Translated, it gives CASSLNRDTEAFF.

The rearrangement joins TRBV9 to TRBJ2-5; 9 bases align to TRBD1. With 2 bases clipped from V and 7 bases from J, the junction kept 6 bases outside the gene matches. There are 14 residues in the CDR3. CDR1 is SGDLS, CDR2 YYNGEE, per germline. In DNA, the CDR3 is TGTGCCAGCAGCGTCGGGACAGGGCAGGCGACCCAGTACTTC. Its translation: CASSVGTGQATQYF.

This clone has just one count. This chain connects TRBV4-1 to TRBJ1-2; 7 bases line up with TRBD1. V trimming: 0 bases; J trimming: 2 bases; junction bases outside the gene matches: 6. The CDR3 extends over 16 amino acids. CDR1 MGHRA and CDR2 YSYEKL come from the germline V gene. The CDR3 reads CASSQEEGTDNYGYTF. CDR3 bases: TGCGCCAGCAGCCAAGAGGAAGGGACAGACAACTATGGCTACACCTTC.

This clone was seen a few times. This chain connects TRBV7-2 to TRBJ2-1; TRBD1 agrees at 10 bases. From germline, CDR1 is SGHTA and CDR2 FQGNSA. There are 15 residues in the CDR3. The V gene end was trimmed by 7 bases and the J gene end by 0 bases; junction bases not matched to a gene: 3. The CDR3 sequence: CASTRTGGSYNEQFF. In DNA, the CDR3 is TGTGCCAGCACCCGGACAGGGGGCTCCTACAATGAGCAGTTCTTC.

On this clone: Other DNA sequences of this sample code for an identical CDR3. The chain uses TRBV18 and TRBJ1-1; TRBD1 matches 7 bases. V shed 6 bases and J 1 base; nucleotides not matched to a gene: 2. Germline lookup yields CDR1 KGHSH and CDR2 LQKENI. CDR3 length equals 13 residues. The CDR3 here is CASSGQANTEAFF. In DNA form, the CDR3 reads TGTGCCAGCTCTGGACAGGCGAACACTGAAGCTTTCTTT.

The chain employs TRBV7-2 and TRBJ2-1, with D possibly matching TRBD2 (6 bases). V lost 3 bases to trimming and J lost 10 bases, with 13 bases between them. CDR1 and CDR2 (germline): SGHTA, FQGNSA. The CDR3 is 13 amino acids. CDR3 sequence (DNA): TGTGCCAGCAGCTTTACTGGGGAGGTCGAGCAGTTCTTC. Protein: CASSFTGEVEQFF.

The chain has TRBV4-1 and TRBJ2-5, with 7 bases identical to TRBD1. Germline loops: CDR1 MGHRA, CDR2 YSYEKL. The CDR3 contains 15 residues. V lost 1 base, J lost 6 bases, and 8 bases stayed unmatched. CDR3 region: CASSQAFGQVQTQYF. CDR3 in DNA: TGCGCCAGCAGCCAAGCATTTGGACAGGTTCAGACCCAGTACTTC.

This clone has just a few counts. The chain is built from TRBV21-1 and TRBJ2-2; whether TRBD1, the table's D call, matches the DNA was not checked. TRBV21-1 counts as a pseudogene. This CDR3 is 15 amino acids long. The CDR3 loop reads CASSKGAGHTGELFF. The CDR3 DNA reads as TGTGCCAGCAGCAAAGGCGCAGGGCACACCGGGGAGCTGTTTTTT.

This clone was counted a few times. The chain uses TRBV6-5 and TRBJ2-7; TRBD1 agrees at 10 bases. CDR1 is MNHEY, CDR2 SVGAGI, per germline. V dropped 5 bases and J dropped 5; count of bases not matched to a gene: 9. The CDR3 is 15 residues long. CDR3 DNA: TGTGCCAGCAGTCCAAACCGGGACAGGGGAAACGAGCAGTACGTC. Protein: CASSPNRDRGNEQYV.

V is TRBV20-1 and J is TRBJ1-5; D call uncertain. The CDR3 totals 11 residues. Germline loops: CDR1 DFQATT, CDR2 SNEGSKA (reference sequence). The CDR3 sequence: CGRGLVGAQHF. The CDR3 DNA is TGCGGTAGAGGACTCGTCGGGGCCCAGCATTTT.

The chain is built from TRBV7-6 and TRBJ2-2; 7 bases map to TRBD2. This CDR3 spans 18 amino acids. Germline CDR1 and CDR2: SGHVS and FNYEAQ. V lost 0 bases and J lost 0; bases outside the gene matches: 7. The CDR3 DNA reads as TGTGCCAGCAGCTTAGCGCGGGGGACGGGGTCGAACACCGGGGAGCTGTTTTTT. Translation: CASSLARGTGSNTGELFF.

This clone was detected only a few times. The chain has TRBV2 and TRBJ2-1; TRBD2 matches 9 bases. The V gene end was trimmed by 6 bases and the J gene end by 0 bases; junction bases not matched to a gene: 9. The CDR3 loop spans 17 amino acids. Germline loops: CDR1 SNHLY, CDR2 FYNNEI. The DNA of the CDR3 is TGTGCCAGCAGGGGAGGGCTAGCGGGACCCTCCTACAATGAGCAGTTCTTC. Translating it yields CASRGGLAGPSYNEQFF.

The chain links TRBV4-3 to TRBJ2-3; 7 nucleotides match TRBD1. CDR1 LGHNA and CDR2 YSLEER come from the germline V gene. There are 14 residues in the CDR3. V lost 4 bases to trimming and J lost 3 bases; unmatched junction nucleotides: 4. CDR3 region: CASSPRTGTDTQYF. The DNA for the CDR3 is TGCGCCAGCAGCCCACGGACAGGAACAGATACGCAGTATTTT.

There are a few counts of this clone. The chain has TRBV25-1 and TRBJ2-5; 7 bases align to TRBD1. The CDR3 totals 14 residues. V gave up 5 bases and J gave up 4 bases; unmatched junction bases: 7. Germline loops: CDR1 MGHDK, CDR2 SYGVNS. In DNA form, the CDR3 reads TGTGCCAGCAGTACCACAGGGGATCGAGAGACCCAGTACTTC. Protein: CASSTTGDRETQYF.

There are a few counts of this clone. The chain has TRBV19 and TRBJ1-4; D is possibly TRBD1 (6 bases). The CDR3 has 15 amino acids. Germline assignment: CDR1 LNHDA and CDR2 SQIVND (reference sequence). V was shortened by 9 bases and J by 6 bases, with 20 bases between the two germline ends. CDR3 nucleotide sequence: TGTGCCAGCAACTCGGGGACAAATTTGGATGAAAAACTGTTTTTT. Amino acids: CASNSGTNLDEKLFF. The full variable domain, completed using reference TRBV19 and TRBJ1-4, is DGGITQSPKYLFRKEGQNVTLSCEQNLNHDAMYWYRQDPGQGLRLIYYSQIVNDFQKGDIAEGYSVSREKKESFPLTVTSAQKNPTAFYLCASNSGTNLDEKLFFGSGTQLSVL.